Each of the 13 T cell receptor beta chains below was sequenced from the same sample in a study of cytomegalovirus exposure and HLA in healthy donors. A multiplex PCR was run with 60 Vbeta primers and 13 Jbeta primers. Only in-frame clones appear in the TCRdb table, and some are missing; sequencing was by immunoSEQ multiplex PCR. The sample shows around 140,000 clones, approximately 77% of them seen only once. The sample taken for sequencing was PBMCs. The receptors come from a woman in her forties in good health and CMV-seronegative.

The gene calls are TRBV30 and TRBJ2-3; D unresolved. The CDR3 runs to 11 residues. The V gene lost 5 bases and the J gene lost 3 bases, with 6 bases spanning the gap. The V gene's germline CDR1 is GTSNPN and CDR2 SVGIG (reference sequence). CDR3: CAWGVTDTQYF. DNA of the CDR3: TGTGCCTGGGGAGTAACAGATACGCAGTATTTT.

This chain joins TRBV4-3 and TRBJ1-6, with D perhaps matching TRBD1 (6 bases). CDR1 is LGHNA, CDR2 YSLEER, per germline. Trimming pared 5 bases from V and 8 bases from J, leaving 7 bases between. The CDR3 is 12 amino acids. The CDR3 DNA is TGCGCCAGCAGCGGGGGCCATTCACCCCTCCACTTT. Amino acid sequence: CASSGGHSPLHF.

Comment on this clone: This specimen includes other DNA sequences encoding the same CDR3. This chain links TRBV9 with TRBJ1-1; D unclear. CDR1 is SGDLS, CDR2 YYNGEE, per germline. The CDR3 is 13 amino acids. V was cut by 0 bases and J by 1 base, with 4 bases left in between. Here the CDR3 DNA reads TGTGCCAGCAGCGTAGCAGGGAACACTGAAGCTTTCTTT. This encodes CASSVAGNTEAFF.

This chain uses TRBV10-3 with TRBJ1-5; TRBD1 matches at 10 bases. Germline V lookup: CDR1 ENHRY, CDR2 SYGVKD. The CDR3 runs to 14 residues. Trimming at V came to 4 bases and at J to 7 bases, leaving 4 bases not matched to a gene. In DNA, the CDR3 is TGTGCCATCAGTGGGGACAGGGGAAGACAGCCCCAGCATTTT. Translated, it gives CAISGDRGRQPQHF.

The chain couples TRBV7-9 to TRBJ1-2; TRBD1 matches at 9 bases. The V gene end was trimmed by 5 bases and the J gene end by 6 bases; junction bases not matched to a gene: 10. CDR1 is SEHNR and CDR2 is FQNEAQ in the germline V gene (reference sequence). CDR3 length: 15 amino acids. CDR3: CASSLARTGADGYTF. The DNA for the CDR3 is TGTGCCAGCAGCCTGGCCCGGACAGGGGCAGATGGCTACACCTTC.

The chain is built from TRBV5-6 and TRBJ1-2; D is ambiguous. The CDR3 sequence is 15 residues long. Germline CDR1 reads SGHDT; CDR2 reads YYEEEE. V was cut by 0 bases and J by 3 bases, with 12 bases left in between. The CDR3 coding sequence is TGTGCCAGCAGCTTGGTGGGCGGGGAAGACTATGGCTACACCTTC. Translation gives CASSLVGGEDYGYTF.

In nucleotides, the CDR3 is TGTGCCAGCAGCTCCGGCGGGGTTGGGGAGACCCAGTACTTC. It encodes CASSSGGVGETQYF. The chain uses TRBV5-6 and TRBJ2-5; D is possibly TRBD2 (6 bases). Trimming cost V 3 bases and J 5 bases, with 14 bases left between them. The CDR3 spans 14 residues. CDR1 SGHDT and CDR2 YYEEEE come from the germline V gene. The whole variable domain, filled in from reference TRBV5-6 and TRBJ2-5, reads DAGVTQSPTHLIKTRGQQVTLRCSPKSGHDTVSWYQQALGQGPQFIFQYYEEEERQRGNFPDRFSGHQFPNYSSELNVNALLLGDSALYLCASSSGGVGETQYFGPGTRLLVL.

This clone showed up just once. The chain carries TRBV5-1 and TRBJ1-1, with a tentative D call TRBD1 (6 bases). This CDR3 is built from 15 residues. V lost 4 bases, J lost 3 bases, and 16 bases lay in between. Germline V lookup: CDR1 SGHRS, CDR2 YFSETQ. CDR3 in amino acids: CASSPLDRVHTEAFF. As DNA, the CDR3 is TGCGCCAGCAGCCCCTTGGACAGAGTCCACACTGAAGCTTTCTTT.

The genes are TRBV18 and TRBJ2-1, with 7 positions matching TRBD1. This CDR3 spans 14 amino acids. V lost 4 bases to trimming and J lost 8 bases; unmatched junction nucleotides: 8. Germline-derived CDR1 and CDR2 are KGHSH and LQKENI. CDR3 sequence: CASSLRQGIHEQFF. In nucleotides, the CDR3 is TGTGCCAGCTCACTCAGACAGGGAATTCATGAGCAGTTCTTC.

This chain connects TRBV4-3 to TRBJ2-5, with 9 positions matching TRBD2. V trimming: 0 bases; J trimming: 5 bases; junction bases outside the gene matches: 13. The CDR3 has 18 amino acids. Germline values: CDR1 LGHNA, CDR2 YSLEER. The CDR3 region is CASSQDLAGGPLLETQYF. The CDR3 DNA reads TGCGCCAGCAGCCAAGATTTGGCGGGGGGGCCTCTTCTGGAGACCCAGTACTTC.

This chain connects TRBV4-1 to TRBJ2-3; D is uncertain. V was pared by 2 bases and J by 1 base, with 13 bases between. This CDR3 has 16 amino acids. Germline V gene sequence: CDR1 MGHRA, CDR2 YSYEKL. The CDR3: CASSQTQLPGTDTQYF. The CDR3 nucleotides are TGCGCCAGCAGCCAAACACAGCTTCCAGGCACAGATACGCAGTATTTT.

The chain has TRBV4-1 and TRBJ2-7; 10 nucleotides align to TRBD1. CDR3 size: 15 residues. The germline CDR1 and CDR2 sequences are MGHRA and YSYEKL. With V trimmed by 2 bases and J by 2 bases, 3 bases remained unmatched. Here the CDR3 reads CASSQPGQGTYEQYF. CDR3 coding DNA: TGCGCCAGCAGCCAACCGGGACAGGGGACCTACGAGCAGTACTTC.

The rearrangement uses TRBV6-1 and TRBJ1-1; D gene unclear. Germline assignment: CDR1 MNHNS and CDR2 SASEGT. The CDR3 has 11 amino acids. Trimming shortened V by 9 bases and J by 2 bases, and 7 bases separated the two germline ends. The CDR3 nucleotides read TGTGCCAGTTCAGGTAACACTGAAGCTTTCTTT. Residues: CASSGNTEAFF.